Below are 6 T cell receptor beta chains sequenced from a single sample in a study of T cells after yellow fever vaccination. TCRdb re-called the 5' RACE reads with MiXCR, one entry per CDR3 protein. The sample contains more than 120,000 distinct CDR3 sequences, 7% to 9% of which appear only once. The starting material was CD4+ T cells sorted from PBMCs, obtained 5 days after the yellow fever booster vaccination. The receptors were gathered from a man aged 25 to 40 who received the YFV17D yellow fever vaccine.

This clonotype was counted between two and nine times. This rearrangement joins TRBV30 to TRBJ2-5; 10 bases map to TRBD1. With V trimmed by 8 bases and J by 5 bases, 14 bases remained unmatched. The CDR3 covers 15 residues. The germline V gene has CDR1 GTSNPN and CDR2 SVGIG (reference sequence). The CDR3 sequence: CARGTGAGRLETQYF. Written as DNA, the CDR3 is TGTGCCCGCGGGACAGGGGCAGGCCGTTTGGAGACCCAGTACTTC.

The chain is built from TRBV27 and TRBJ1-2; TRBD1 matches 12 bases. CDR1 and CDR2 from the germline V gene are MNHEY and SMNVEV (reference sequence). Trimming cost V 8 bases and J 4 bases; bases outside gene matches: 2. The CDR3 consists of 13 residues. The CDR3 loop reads CASRDRGPYGYTF. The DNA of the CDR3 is TGTGCCAGCCGGGACAGGGGGCCCTATGGCTACACCTTC.

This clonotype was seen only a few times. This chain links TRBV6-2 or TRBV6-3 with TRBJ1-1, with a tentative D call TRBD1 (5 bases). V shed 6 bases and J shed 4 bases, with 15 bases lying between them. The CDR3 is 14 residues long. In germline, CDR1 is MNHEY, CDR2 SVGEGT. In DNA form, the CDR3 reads TGTGCCAGCAGCACGGGGCTTGTGGGCACTGAAGCTTTCTTT. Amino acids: CASSTGLVGTEAFF.

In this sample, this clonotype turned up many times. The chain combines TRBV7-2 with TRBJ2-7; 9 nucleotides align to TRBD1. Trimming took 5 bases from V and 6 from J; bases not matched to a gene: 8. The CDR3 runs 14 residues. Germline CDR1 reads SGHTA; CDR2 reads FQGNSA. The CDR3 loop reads CASSLDRGSSEQYF. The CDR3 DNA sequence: TGTGCCAGCAGCCTGGACAGGGGTTCTTCCGAGCAGTACTTC.

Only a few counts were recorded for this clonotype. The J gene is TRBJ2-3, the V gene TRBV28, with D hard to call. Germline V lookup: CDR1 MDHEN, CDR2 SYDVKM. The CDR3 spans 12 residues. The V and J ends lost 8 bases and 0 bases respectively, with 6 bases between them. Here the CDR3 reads CASGVSTDTQYF. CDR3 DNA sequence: TGTGCCAGCGGGGTAAGCACAGATACGCAGTATTTT.

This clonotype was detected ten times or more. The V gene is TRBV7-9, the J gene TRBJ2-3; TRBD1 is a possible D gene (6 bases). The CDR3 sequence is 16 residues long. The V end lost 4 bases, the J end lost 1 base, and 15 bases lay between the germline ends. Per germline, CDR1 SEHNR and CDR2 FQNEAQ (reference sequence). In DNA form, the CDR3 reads TGTGCCAGCAGCTCTTTTTTGGGGGCCGGCACAGATACGCAGTATTTT. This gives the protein CASSSFLGAGTDTQYF.